This T cell receptor (beta chain) derives from a study of vaccination effects on CD4 cells after COVID-19. Study at large: At 16 days and at one week before vaccination, samples were given by two convalescent patients. Study findings and constraints: Marked clonal contraction was seen late after vaccination (in both infection- and vaccine-induced clones). Convalescents' post-vaccine spike-reactive clones were mainly new, vaccine-induced.

Before any sequencing was done, the ViraFEST assay used viral peptide pools to expand antigen-specific CD4+ T cells. The culture ran for about 11 days, and then CD4+ T cells were isolated. Sometime from March through December 2020, the person acquired a SARS-CoV-2 infection that PCR confirmed. The CDR3 is made up of 15 amino acids. Germline loops: CDR1 SGHNT, CDR2 YYREEE (reference sequence). V gave up 2 bases and J gave up 3 bases; unmatched junction bases: 5. Concerning this clone: Antigen: not known.

Generated by immunoSEQ multiplex PCR, the TCRdb table keeps only in-frame clones and is missing some. The sample contains under 55,000 clones, around 72% of which appear only once. The TCR was taken from a human donor who had a prior SARS-CoV-2 infection. The material sequenced was CD4+ T cells from PBMCs cultured with a peptide pool, taken before COVID-19 vaccination. The rearrangement uses TRBV5-4 and TRBJ2-3, with TRBD1 identical over 8 bases. The CDR3 nucleotides read TGTGCCAGCAGCTTCAAGCAGGGGGCAACAGATACGCAGTATTTT. Residues: CASSFKQGATDTQYF.